This T cell receptor (beta chain) was captured in a study of cytomegalovirus exposure and HLA in healthy donors. The table lists this clone with a count of one. Primers for the PCR totalled 60 Vbeta and 13 Jbeta. Assay: immunoSEQ multiplex PCR; the TCRdb copy retains only in-frame clones and omits some. The data hold 150,000 to 200,000 clones, with approximately 82% observed a single time. The sequenced material came from PBMCs. The receptor comes from a woman between 35 and 50 years old in good health and CMV-seropositive.

The CDR3 DNA sequence: TGTGCCAGCAGCTACCTTAGGGGGCCCACAGATACGCAGTATTTT. Its protein product is CASSYLRGPTDTQYF. The gene calls are TRBV11-2 and TRBJ2-3; the match to TRBD1 covers 7 bases. The CDR3 loop spans 15 amino acids. V shed 4 bases, J shed 2 bases, and the junction held 6 bases outside the gene matches. CDR1 and CDR2 (germline): SGHAT, FQNNGV.